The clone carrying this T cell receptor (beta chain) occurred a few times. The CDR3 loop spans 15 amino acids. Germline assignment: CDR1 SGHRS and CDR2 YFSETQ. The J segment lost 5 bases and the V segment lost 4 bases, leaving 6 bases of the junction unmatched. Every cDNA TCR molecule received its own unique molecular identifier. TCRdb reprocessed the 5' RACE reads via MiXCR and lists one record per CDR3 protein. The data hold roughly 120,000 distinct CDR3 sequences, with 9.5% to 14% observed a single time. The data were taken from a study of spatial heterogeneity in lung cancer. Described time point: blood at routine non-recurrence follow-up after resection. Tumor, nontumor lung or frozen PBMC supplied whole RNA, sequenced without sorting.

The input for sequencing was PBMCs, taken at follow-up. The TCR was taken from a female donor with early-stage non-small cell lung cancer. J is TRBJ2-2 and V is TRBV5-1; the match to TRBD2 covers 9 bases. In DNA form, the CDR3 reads TGCGCCAGCAGCAGTGTAGCGGGAGCGACCGGGGAGCTGTTTTTT. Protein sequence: CASSSVAGATGELFF.